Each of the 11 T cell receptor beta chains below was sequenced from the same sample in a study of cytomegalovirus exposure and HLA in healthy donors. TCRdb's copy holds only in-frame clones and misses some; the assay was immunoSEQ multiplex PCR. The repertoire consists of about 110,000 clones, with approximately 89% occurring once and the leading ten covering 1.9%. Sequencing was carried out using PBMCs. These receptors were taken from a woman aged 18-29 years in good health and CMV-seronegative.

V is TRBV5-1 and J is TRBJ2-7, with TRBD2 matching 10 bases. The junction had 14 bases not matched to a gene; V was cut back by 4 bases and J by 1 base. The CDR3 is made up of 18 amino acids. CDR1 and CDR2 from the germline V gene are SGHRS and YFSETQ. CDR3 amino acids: CASSRASGRIKGSYEQYF. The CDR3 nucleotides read TGCGCCAGCAGCCGGGCTAGCGGGAGAATTAAGGGTTCCTACGAGCAGTACTTC.

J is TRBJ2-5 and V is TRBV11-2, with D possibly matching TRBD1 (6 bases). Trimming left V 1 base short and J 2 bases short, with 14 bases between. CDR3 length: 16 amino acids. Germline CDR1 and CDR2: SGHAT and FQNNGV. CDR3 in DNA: TGTGCCAGCAGCTTAGGAGTCGGGACAACACAAGAGACCCAGTACTTC. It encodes CASSLGVGTTQETQYF.

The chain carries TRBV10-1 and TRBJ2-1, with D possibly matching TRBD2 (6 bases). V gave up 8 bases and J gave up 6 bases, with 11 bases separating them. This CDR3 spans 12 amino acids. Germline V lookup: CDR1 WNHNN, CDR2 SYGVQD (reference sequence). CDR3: CASFSGGNEQFF. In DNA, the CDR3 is TGCGCCAGCTTTAGCGGAGGCAATGAGCAGTTCTTC.

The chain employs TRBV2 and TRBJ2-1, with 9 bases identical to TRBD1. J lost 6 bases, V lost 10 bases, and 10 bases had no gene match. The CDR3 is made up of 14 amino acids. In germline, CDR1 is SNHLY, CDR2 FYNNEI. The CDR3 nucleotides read TGTGCCACTCAAGGGGACAGGGAAGGCAATGAGCAGTTCTTC. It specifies CATQGDREGNEQFF.

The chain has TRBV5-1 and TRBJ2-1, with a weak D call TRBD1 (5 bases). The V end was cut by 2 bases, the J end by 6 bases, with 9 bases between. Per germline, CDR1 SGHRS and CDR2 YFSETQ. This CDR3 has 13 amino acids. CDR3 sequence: CASSFLGVNEQFF. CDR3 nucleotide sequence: TGCGCCAGCAGCTTCTTAGGGGTCAATGAGCAGTTCTTC.

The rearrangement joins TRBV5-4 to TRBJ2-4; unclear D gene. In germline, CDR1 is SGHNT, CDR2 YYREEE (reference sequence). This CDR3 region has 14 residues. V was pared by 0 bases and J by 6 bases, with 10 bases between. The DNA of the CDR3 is TGTGCCAGCAGCTTGGACAGTCATGGAAACATTCAGTACTTC. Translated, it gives CASSLDSHGNIQYF. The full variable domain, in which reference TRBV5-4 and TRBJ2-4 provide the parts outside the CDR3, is ETGVTQSPTHLIKTRGQQVTLRCSSQSGHNTVSWYQQALGQGPQFIFQYYREEENGRGNFPPRFSGLQFPNYSSELNVNALELDDSALYLCASSLDSHGNIQYFGAGTRLSVL.

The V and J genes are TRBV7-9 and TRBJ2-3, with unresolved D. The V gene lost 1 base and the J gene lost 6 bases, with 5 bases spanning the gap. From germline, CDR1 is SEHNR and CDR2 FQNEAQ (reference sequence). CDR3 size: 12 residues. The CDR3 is CASSLDADTQYF. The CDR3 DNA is TGTGCCAGCAGCTTAGATGCGGATACGCAGTATTTT.

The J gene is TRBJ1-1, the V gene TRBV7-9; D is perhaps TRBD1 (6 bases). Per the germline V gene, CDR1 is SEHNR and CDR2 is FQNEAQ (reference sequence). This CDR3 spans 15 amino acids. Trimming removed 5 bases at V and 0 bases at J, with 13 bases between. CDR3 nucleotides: TGTGCCAGCAGCCCCTCATGGGGGCTGAACACTGAAGCTTTCTTT. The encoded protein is CASSPSWGLNTEAFF.

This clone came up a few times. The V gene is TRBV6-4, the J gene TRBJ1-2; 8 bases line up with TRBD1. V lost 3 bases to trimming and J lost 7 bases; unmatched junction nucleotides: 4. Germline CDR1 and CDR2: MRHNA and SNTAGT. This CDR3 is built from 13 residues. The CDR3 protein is CASSESGGGGYTF. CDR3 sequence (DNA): TGTGCCAGCAGTGAGTCAGGGGGCGGTGGCTACACCTTC.

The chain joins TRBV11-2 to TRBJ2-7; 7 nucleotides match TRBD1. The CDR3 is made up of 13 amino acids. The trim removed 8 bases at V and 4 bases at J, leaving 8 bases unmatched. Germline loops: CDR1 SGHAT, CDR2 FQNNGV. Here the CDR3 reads CASVGTVDYEQYF. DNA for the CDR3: TGTGCCAGCGTTGGGACAGTCGATTACGAGCAGTACTTC.

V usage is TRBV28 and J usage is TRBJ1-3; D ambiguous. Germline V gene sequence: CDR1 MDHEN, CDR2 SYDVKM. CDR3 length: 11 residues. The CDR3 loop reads CGSGSGNTIYF. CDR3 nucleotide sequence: TGTGGATCCGGCTCTGGAAACACCATATATTTT.